Listed below are T cell receptor beta chains from one sample, sequenced in a study of Graves' ophthalmopathy and Graves' hyperthyroidism. TCRdb fed the multiplex PCR reads into MiXCR, producing one record per CDR3 protein. The sample carries approximately 410,000 distinct CDR3 sequences, less than 20% recorded once. Sample: peripheral blood. The origin of the receptors is a woman between 18 and 30 years old with stable Graves' hyperthyroidism. Each CDR3 is given with its conserved first and last residue. The D gene is left open where the match is weak. Clone size is shown for a subset of rows, as once, few, many or a class of expanded clone.

D	V	J	size	DNA	CDR3
NA	TRBV6-5	TRBJ2-2	many	TGTGCCAGCAGTCCCGGGGCGATCGGGGAGCTGTTTTTT	CASSPGAIGELFF
TRBD1	TRBV7-2	TRBJ1-1	many	TGTGCCAGCAGCCCGGGACAGGGGTTTGAAGCTTTCTTT	CASSPGQGFEAFF
TRBD1	TRBV7-9	TRBJ1-2	many	TGTGCCAGCACCCCTCGACAGGGGACGAACTATGGCTACACCTTC	CASTPRQGTNYGYTF
NA	TRBV11-2	TRBJ2-2	many	TGTGCCAGCAGCCCCACTAGAAGCGTTTCCGGGGAGCTGTTTTTT	CASSPTRSVSGELFF
TRBD2	TRBV29-1	TRBJ2-2	NA	TGCAGCGCCCAGACTAGCCAGAACACCGGGGAGCTGTTTTTT	CSAQTSQNTGELFF
NA	TRBV27	TRBJ2-7	many	TGTGCCAGCAGTACCCGCACAGGGACGGTTCAAGAGCAGTACTTC	CASSTRTGTVQEQYF
TRBD2	TRBV5-1	TRBJ2-2	NA	TGCGCCAGCAGGTCGGGACTAGGCAACACCGGGGAGCTGTTTTTT	CASRSGLGNTGELFF
TRBD2	TRBV4-2	TRBJ2-7	few	TGTGCCAGCAGCCACCCCACCCCTAGCGGGGGTCCATACTCCTACGAGCAGTACTTC	CASSHPTPSGGPYSYEQYF
NA	TRBV6-1	TRBJ2-2	many	TGTGCCAGCAGACTACAGGGACTCGGCGGGGAGCTGTTTTTT	CASRLQGLGGELFF
NA	TRBV2	TRBJ1-5	many	TGTGCCAGCGAAACGGACAGACTCAGCAATCAGCCCCAGCATTTT	CASETDRLSNQPQHF
TRBD2	TRBV15	TRBJ2-7	NA	TGTGCCACCAGCACGGGGGGTTACGAGCAGTACTTC	CATSTGGYEQYF
TRBD1	TRBV12-3/TRBV12-4	TRBJ2-5	many	TGTGCCAGCAGTCCCAGGGGGCTTAAAGAGACCCAGTACTTC	CASSPRGLKETQYF
TRBD1	TRBV6-2/TRBV6-3	TRBJ2-2	many	TGTGCCAGTGGGACAGCTAACACCGGGGAGCTGTTTTTT	CASGTANTGELFF
TRBD1	TRBV10-3	TRBJ2-7	many	TGTGCCATCAGTGAGACAAGACAGGGCTACGAGCAGTACTTC	CAISETRQGYEQYF